This entry is about one T cell receptor beta chain. Its antigen is not known. This entry belongs to a study of OX40 agonist ivuxolimab in advanced cancers. Overall study findings and caveats: CD4+ T cells averaged fewer expanded clones than CD8+ T cells.

The CDR3 loop spans 13 amino acids. Trimming took 3 bases from V and 5 from J, leaving 11 bases between them. Germline CDR1 and CDR2: SGHDT and YYEEEE. Sequencing used immunoSEQ multiplex PCR; TCRdb keeps in-frame clones, though not all of them. The repertoire holds 50,000 to 75,000 clones, about 85% seen once, with roughly 1.1% in the top ten. The specimen comprised CD4+ or CD8+ T cells sorted from blood, sampled in a trial of the OX40 agonist ivuxolimab. The receptor was isolated from an adult with an advanced solid tumor such as melanoma, head and neck, liver or kidney cancer. The chain links TRBV5-6 to TRBJ2-5; the D is unclear. CDR3 in amino acids: CASSSLGVETQYF. CDR3 DNA: TGTGCCAGCAGCTCGTTAGGTGTTGAGACCCAGTACTTC.